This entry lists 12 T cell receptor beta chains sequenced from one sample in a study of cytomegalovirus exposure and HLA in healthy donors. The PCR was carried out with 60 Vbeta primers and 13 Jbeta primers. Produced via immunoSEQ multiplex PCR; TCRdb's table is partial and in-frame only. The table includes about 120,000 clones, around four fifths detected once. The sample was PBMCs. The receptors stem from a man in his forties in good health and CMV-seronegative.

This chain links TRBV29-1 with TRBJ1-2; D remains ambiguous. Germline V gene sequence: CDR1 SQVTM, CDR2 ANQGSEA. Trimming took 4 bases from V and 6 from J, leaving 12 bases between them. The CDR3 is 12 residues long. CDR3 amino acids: CSVVPGVNGYTF. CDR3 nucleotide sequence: TGCAGCGTTGTCCCCGGGGTTAATGGCTACACCTTC.

In DNA form, the CDR3 reads TGTGCCAGCAGCGAACCAGGGGGCGCGGGTGGCTACACCTTC. This translates into CASSEPGGAGGYTF. This chain joins TRBV9 and TRBJ1-2, with 8 bases identical to TRBD1. With 3 bases clipped from V and 7 bases from J, the junction kept 8 bases outside the gene matches. This CDR3 contains 14 residues. CDR1 is SGDLS, CDR2 YYNGEE, per germline.

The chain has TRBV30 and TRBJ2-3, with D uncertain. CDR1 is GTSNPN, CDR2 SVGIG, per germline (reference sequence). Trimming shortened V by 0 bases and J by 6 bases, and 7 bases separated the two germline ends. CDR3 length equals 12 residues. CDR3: CAWSVPGDTQYF. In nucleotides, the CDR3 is TGTGCCTGGAGTGTCCCAGGCGATACGCAGTATTTT.

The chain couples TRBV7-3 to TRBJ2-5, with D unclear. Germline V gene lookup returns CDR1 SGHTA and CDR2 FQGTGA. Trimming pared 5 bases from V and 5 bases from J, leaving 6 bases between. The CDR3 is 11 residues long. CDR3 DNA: TGTGCCAGCAGCATGAGTGAGACCCAGTACTTC. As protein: CASSMSETQYF.

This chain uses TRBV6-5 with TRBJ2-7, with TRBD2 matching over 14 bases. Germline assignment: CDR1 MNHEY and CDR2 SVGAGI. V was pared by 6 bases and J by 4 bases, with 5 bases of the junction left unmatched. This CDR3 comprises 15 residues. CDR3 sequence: CASRLGTSGSYEQYF. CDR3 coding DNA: TGTGCCAGCAGGCTCGGGACTAGCGGGAGTTACGAGCAGTACTTC.

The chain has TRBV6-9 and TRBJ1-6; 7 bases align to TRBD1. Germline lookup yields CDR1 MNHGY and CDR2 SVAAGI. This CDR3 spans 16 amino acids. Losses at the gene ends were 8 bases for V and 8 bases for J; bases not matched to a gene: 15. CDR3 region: CASGRQGQPHDSPLHF. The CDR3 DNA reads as TGTGCCAGCGGGCGCCAGGGACAGCCCCATGATTCACCCCTCCACTTT.

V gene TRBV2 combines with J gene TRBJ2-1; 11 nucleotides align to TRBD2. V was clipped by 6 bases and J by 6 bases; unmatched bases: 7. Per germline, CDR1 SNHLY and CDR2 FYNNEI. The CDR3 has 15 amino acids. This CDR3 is CASRATSGSGNEQFF. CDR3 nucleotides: TGTGCCAGCAGGGCCACTAGCGGGAGTGGCAATGAGCAGTTCTTC.

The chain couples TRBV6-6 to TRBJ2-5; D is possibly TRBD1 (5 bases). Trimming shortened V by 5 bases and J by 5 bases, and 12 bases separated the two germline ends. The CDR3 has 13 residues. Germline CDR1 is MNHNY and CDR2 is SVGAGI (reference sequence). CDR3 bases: TGTGCCAGCAGTCCCAGGGTCCGGGAGACCCAGTACTTC. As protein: CASSPRVRETQYF.

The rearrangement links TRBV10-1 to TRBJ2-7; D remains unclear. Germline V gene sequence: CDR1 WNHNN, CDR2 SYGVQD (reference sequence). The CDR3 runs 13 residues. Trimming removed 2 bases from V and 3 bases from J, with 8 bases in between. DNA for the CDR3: TGCGCCAGCAGTGAGACTGGGCGCTACGAGCAGTACTTC. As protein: CASSETGRYEQYF.

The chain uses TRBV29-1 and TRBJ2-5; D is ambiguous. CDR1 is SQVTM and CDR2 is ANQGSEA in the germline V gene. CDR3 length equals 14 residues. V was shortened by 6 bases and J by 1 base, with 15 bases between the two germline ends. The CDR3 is CSVYFGRLQETQYF. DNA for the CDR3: TGCAGCGTGTATTTTGGCAGGCTCCAAGAGACCCAGTACTTC.

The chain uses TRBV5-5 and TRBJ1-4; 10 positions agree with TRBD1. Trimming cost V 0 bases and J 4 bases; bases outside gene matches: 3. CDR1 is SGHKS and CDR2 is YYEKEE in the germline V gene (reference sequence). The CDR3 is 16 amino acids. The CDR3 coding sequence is TGTGCCAGCAGCTTGGGACAGGGGGCGGGTAATGAAAAACTGTTTTTT. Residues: CASSLGQGAGNEKLFF.

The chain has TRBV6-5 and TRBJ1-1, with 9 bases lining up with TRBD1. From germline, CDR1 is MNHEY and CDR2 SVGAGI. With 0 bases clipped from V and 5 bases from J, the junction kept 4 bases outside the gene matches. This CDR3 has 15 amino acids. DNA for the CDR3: TGTGCCAGCAGTTACTCGGGGACAGGGTATACTGAAGCTTTCTTT. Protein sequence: CASSYSGTGYTEAFF.